These 14 T cell receptor beta chains were all obtained from the same sample, sequenced in a study of cytomegalovirus exposure and HLA in healthy donors. The primer mix had 60 Vbeta and 13 Jbeta primers. Method: immunoSEQ multiplex PCR; TCRdb's copy keeps in-frame clones and lacks some. The data show some 44,000 clones, with roughly 47% seen just once and 9% to 14% held by the top ten. Sequencing used PBMCs. The source is a human donor in good health.

The gene calls are TRBV5-1 and TRBJ2-3; weak D call: TRBD1 (6 bases). This CDR3 contains 17 residues. Trimming shortened V by 0 bases and J by 0 bases, and 14 bases separated the two germline ends. Germline CDR1 SGHRS, CDR2 YFSETQ. CDR3 protein: CASSLAPGTPSTDTQYF. The CDR3 DNA reads TGCGCCAGCAGCTTGGCTCCCGGGACACCTAGCACAGATACGCAGTATTTT.

CDR3 coding DNA: TGTGCCAGCAGCCCCCCTTTCCGGAATCAGCCCCAGCATTTT. It codes for CASSPPFRNQPQHF. The rearrangement uses TRBV28 and TRBJ1-5; D gene uncertain. Trimming left V 6 bases short and J 4 bases short, with 13 bases between. The CDR3 consists of 14 residues. Germline loops: CDR1 MDHEN, CDR2 SYDVKM.

This clone was counted once. This chain uses TRBV15 with TRBJ2-2; D unclear. Germline V lookup: CDR1 LNHNV, CDR2 YYDKDF (reference sequence). V lost 8 bases to trimming and J lost 1 base, with 11 bases between them. The CDR3 is 14 residues long. The DNA of the CDR3 is TGTGCCACCCGCCGCCAGAAGAACACCGGGGAGCTGTTTTTT. As protein: CATRRQKNTGELFF.

This sequence joins TRBV6-5 and TRBJ2-1; D is undetermined. CDR1 and CDR2 (germline): MNHEY, SVGAGI. This CDR3 comprises 15 residues. The V end was cut by 7 bases, the J end by 4 bases, with 17 bases between. In DNA, the CDR3 is TGTGCCAGCACTAAACGACTCTTCTCATACAATGAGCAGTTCTTC. Its protein product is CASTKRLFSYNEQFF.

The V and J genes are TRBV7-3 and TRBJ2-6; D may be TRBD2 (6 bases). The CDR3 has 14 amino acids. With 6 bases removed from V and 0 bases from J, the gap between germline ends came to 6 bases. CDR1 SGHTA and CDR2 FQGTGA come from the germline V gene. The CDR3 here is CASRGGSGANVLTF. CDR3 DNA sequence: TGTGCCAGCAGGGGGGGCTCTGGGGCCAACGTCCTGACTTTC.

V gene TRBV6-6 combines with J gene TRBJ2-1; 9 positions match TRBD1. V gave up 8 bases and J gave up 4 bases; unmatched junction bases: 3. Germline V gene data show CDR1 as MNHNY and CDR2 as SVGAGI (reference sequence). The CDR3 is 13 residues long. The CDR3 sequence: CASQDRGYNEQFF. DNA of the CDR3: TGTGCCAGCCAGGACAGGGGTTACAATGAGCAGTTCTTC.

J is TRBJ2-3 and V is TRBV7-2, with 10 nucleotides matching TRBD2. The CDR3 length is 16 residues. Germline lookup yields CDR1 SGHTA and CDR2 FQGNSA. V was pared by 4 bases and J by 4 bases, with 8 bases of the junction left unmatched. DNA of the CDR3: TGTGCCAGCAGCTGGTCACCTAGCGGGGGATCAGATACGCAGTATTTT. Residues: CASSWSPSGGSDTQYF.

This clone was counted a few times. The rearrangement links TRBV9 to TRBJ2-1; TRBD2 matches at 11 bases. The germline CDR1 and CDR2 sequences are SGDLS and YYNGEE. The CDR3 has 17 residues. V shed 0 bases, J shed 5 bases, and the junction held 7 bases outside the gene matches. The CDR3 protein is CASSVVLAGGKDNEQFF. Written as DNA, the CDR3 is TGTGCCAGCAGCGTAGTCCTAGCGGGAGGTAAGGACAATGAGCAGTTCTTC.

The chain links TRBV19 to TRBJ1-1; tentative D call: TRBD1 (6 bases). Germline CDR1 LNHDA, CDR2 SQIVND (reference sequence). The CDR3 is 14 residues long. V was clipped by 8 bases and J by 0 bases, with 13 bases between them. DNA of the CDR3: TGTGCCAGTCGCCTTACAGGGCTGAACACTGAAGCTTTCTTT. It codes for CASRLTGLNTEAFF.

This clone is medium-sized (0.01 to 0.1%) in the sample. The chain combines TRBV6-5 with TRBJ2-7, with 11 nucleotides matching TRBD1. CDR3 size: 14 residues. The germline CDR1 and CDR2 sequences are MNHEY and SVGAGI. With 6 bases clipped from V and 4 bases from J, the junction kept 5 bases outside the gene matches. Here the CDR3 reads CASRKDRGLYEQYF. The CDR3 DNA follows: TGTGCCAGCAGAAAGGACAGGGGGCTATACGAGCAGTACTTC.

The sample holds a few counts of this clone. This chain uses TRBV5-4 with TRBJ2-3; 14 positions match TRBD2. CDR3 length: 15 residues. The J segment lost 5 bases and the V segment lost 4 bases, leaving 3 bases of the junction unmatched. From germline, CDR1 is SGHNT and CDR2 YYREEE (reference sequence). In nucleotides, the CDR3 is TGTGCCAGCAGCGCGACTAGCGGGGGGGTAGATACGCAGTATTTT. Encoded protein: CASSATSGGVDTQYF.

The V call is TRBV5-4, the J call TRBJ1-1, with 7 nucleotides matching TRBD1. With V trimmed by 2 bases and J by 1 base, 8 bases remained unmatched. The CDR3 is 16 residues long. Germline lookup yields CDR1 SGHNT and CDR2 YYREEE (reference sequence). The CDR3 nucleotides are TGTGCCAGCAGCTTCTACCAACAGGGGAGGAACACTGAAGCTTTCTTT. Its translation is CASSFYQQGRNTEAFF. The full variable domain, completed using reference TRBV5-4 and TRBJ1-1, is ETGVTQSPTHLIKTRGQQVTLRCSSQSGHNTVSWYQQALGQGPQFIFQYYREEENGRGNFPPRFSGLQFPNYSSELNVNALELDDSALYLCASSFYQQGRNTEAFFGQGTRLTVV.

V usage is TRBV28 and J usage is TRBJ1-2; 9 bases match TRBD1. CDR3 length: 15 residues. V lost 3 bases, J lost 7 bases, and 9 bases stayed unmatched. The germline V gene encodes CDR1 MDHEN and CDR2 SYDVKM. CDR3 sequence reads: CASSLGSHRGLGYTF. The CDR3, as DNA: TGTGCCAGCAGTTTGGGTTCGCACAGGGGGCTTGGCTACACCTTC.

V and J are TRBV5-4 and TRBJ2-2; perhaps TRBD2 as D (6 bases). CDR1 SGHNT and CDR2 YYREEE come from the germline V gene (reference sequence). The V end lost 5 bases, the J end lost 0 bases, and 11 bases lay between the germline ends. The CDR3 totals 15 residues. In nucleotides, the CDR3 is TGTGCCAGCAGGGGTGTAGCGGCGAACACCGGGGAGCTGTTTTTT. This gives the protein CASRGVAANTGELFF.